The 21 T cell receptor beta chains listed next were all sequenced from one sample in a study of blood T cell repertoires in COVID-19. Produced via immunoSEQ multiplex PCR; TCRdb's table is partial and in-frame only. Of approximately 20,000 clones listed, about three quarters are singletons. Sample: peripheral blood. Receptors originate from a man between 60 and 75 years old with active COVID-19.

J is TRBJ1-2 and V is TRBV21-1; no DNA check was done on the table's D call, TRBD1. TRBV21-1 is a pseudogene. There are 13 residues in the CDR3. The CDR3 reads CASSKGQSYGYTF. CDR3 bases: TGTGCCAGCAGCAAAGGGCAGTCCTATGGCTACACCTTC.

V gene TRBV6-5 combines with J gene TRBJ1-6, with TRBD1 matching 7 bases. V lost 6 bases to trimming and J lost 4 bases; unmatched junction nucleotides: 6. The germline V gene encodes CDR1 MNHEY and CDR2 SVGAGI. This CDR3 is 15 amino acids long. The CDR3 reads CASRTGARYNSPLHF. In DNA, the CDR3 is TGTGCCAGCAGAACAGGGGCCCGATATAATTCACCCCTCCACTTT.

This chain uses TRBV5-4 with TRBJ2-7; perhaps TRBD2 as D (5 bases). Germline V gene lookup returns CDR1 SGHNT and CDR2 YYREEE (reference sequence). Trimming pared 4 bases from V and 3 bases from J, leaving 14 bases between. This CDR3 is built from 14 residues. The CDR3, as DNA: TGTGCCAGCAGCCCCGCGGGCGGCAGCTACGAGCAGTACTTC. This sequence encodes CASSPAGGSYEQYF.

This clone was seen only once. The chain is built from TRBV19 and TRBJ2-7; perhaps TRBD2 as D (6 bases). Germline V gene data show CDR1 as LNHDA and CDR2 as SQIVND (reference sequence). Between the trimmed V and J ends, which lost 3 bases and 3 bases, there was a span of 9 bases. The CDR3 sequence is 13 residues long. The CDR3, as DNA: TGTGCCAGTAGTATTACGACTAGCTACGAGCAGTACTTC. Its translation: CASSITTSYEQYF.

The chain carries TRBV10-3 and TRBJ2-7, with 7 bases lining up with TRBD1. This CDR3 region has 14 residues. The V gene's germline CDR1 is ENHRY and CDR2 SYGVKD. Losses at the gene ends were 0 bases for V and 2 bases for J; bases not matched to a gene: 1. CDR3 coding DNA: TGTGCCATCAGTGAGTCTGGACAGGCCTACGAGCAGTACTTC. As protein: CAISESGQAYEQYF.

This rearrangement joins TRBV5-5 to TRBJ2-1; 10 bases fit TRBD2. Trimming removed 1 base from V and 5 bases from J; junction bases left unmatched: 12. The germline CDR1 and CDR2 sequences are SGHKS and YYEKEE (reference sequence). The CDR3 spans 18 residues. The CDR3 DNA sequence: TGTGCCAGCAGCTTGTCACAGGGAACTAGCGGGACTAACAATGAGCAGTTCTTC. Amino acid sequence: CASSLSQGTSGTNNEQFF.

The chain is built from TRBV14 and TRBJ2-7; 7 bases line up with TRBD1. CDR3 length: 14 residues. Germline CDR1 SGHDN, CDR2 FVKESK. V trimming: 1 base; J trimming: 3 bases; junction bases outside the gene matches: 3. The CDR3 reads CASSQGGGVYEQYF. Here the CDR3 DNA reads TGTGCCAGCAGCCAAGGAGGGGGCGTCTACGAGCAGTACTTC.

This sequence joins TRBV27 and TRBJ2-1, with D tentatively TRBD2 (5 bases). Germline loops: CDR1 MNHEY, CDR2 SMNVEV (reference sequence). The ends were cut back, 5 bases at V and 3 bases at J, with 14 bases in the middle. This CDR3 has 15 residues. In DNA form, the CDR3 reads TGTGCCAGCAGTGAGGGATTTGCTTTCTACAATGAGCAGTTCTTC. Residues: CASSEGFAFYNEQFF.

The rearrangement uses TRBV5-1 and TRBJ2-7, with unresolved D. The CDR3 runs 14 residues. Germline V gives CDR1 SGHRS, CDR2 YFSETQ. Deletions cut 2 bases from V and 5 bases from J, with 14 bases between. CDR3 nucleotide sequence: TGCGCCAGCAGCTTTGGTACCTCGGTCCACGAGCAGTACTTC. Amino acids: CASSFGTSVHEQYF.

The chain couples TRBV5-1 to TRBJ1-4; TRBD1 might be the D (5 bases). V shed 4 bases and J shed 6 bases, with 16 bases lying between them. This CDR3 has 15 residues. Germline lookup yields CDR1 SGHRS and CDR2 YFSETQ. CDR3 region: CASSPSGGGYEKLFF. CDR3 nucleotides: TGCGCCAGCAGCCCATCCGGGGGGGGGTATGAAAAACTGTTTTTT.

The sample holds one count of this clone. V is TRBV6-4 and J is TRBJ1-2, with D possibly TRBD1 on 6 matching bases. V was cut by 3 bases and J by 7 bases, with 12 bases left in between. CDR1 is MRHNA and CDR2 is SNTAGT in the germline V gene. This CDR3 spans 13 amino acids. CDR3 region: CASSEGGVGGYTF. The CDR3 region has the DNA TGTGCCAGCAGTGAAGGGGGGGTTGGTGGCTACACCTTC.

V and J are TRBV5-1 and TRBJ2-2, with TRBD2 matching over 13 bases. The CDR3 is 16 amino acids. V shed 4 bases, J shed 4 bases, and the junction held 4 bases outside the gene matches. Germline CDR1 SGHRS, CDR2 YFSETQ. Written as DNA, the CDR3 is TGCGCCAGCAGCACGGGACTAGCGGGGCTCACCGGGGAGCTGTTTTTT. Its protein product is CASSTGLAGLTGELFF.

This clone was counted a single time. The chain has TRBV2 and TRBJ2-1, with TRBD2 matching 13 bases. This CDR3 spans 17 amino acids. V dropped 3 bases and J dropped 0; count of bases not matched to a gene: 2. The V gene's germline CDR1 is SNHLY and CDR2 FYNNEI. Here the CDR3 reads CASSDRLAGGSYNEQFF. The CDR3 DNA reads as TGTGCCAGCAGTGACAGACTAGCGGGAGGCTCCTACAATGAGCAGTTCTTC.

The CDR3 DNA follows: TGTGCCAGCGCCCTGCGACCTAGGGGGACCCCCTCGAGGACAGATACGCAGTATTTT. Encoded protein: CASALRPRGTPSRTDTQYF. The gene calls are TRBV27 and TRBJ2-3, with a weak D call TRBD1 (6 bases). Trimming removed 8 bases from V and 3 bases from J, with 30 bases in between. Germline CDR1 MNHEY, CDR2 SMNVEV (reference sequence). This CDR3 has 19 residues.

The V gene is TRBV7-9, the J gene TRBJ2-7; D perhaps matches TRBD1 (6 bases). Looked up from germline, CDR1 is SEHNR and CDR2 is FQNEAQ (reference sequence). V was pared by 1 base and J by 12 bases, with 10 bases between. The CDR3 contains 11 residues. The CDR3 sequence is CASSLGQGLYF. The CDR3 bases are TGTGCCAGCAGCTTAGGGCAGGGGTTGTACTTC.

The chain uses TRBV2 and TRBJ2-1; D gene uncertain. Germline CDR1 SNHLY, CDR2 FYNNEI. This CDR3 is built from 15 residues. V shed 0 bases and J shed 0 bases, with 6 bases lying between them. The CDR3 bases are TGTGCCAGCAGTGAAGCGGGCCCCTCCTACAATGAGCAGTTCTTC. This translates into CASSEAGPSYNEQFF.

V usage is TRBV3-1 (or the pseudogene TRBV3-2) and J usage is TRBJ1-2, with a tentative D call TRBD1 (6 bases). The CDR3 is 16 residues long. V lost 2 bases, J lost 0 bases, and 13 bases lay in between. The germline V gene has CDR1 LGHDT and CDR2 YNNKEL (reference sequence). CDR3 coding DNA: TGTGCCAGCAGCCAAATTCGGGACACAGCTAACTATGGCTACACCTTC. Protein: CASSQIRDTANYGYTF.

The CDR3 coding sequence is TGTGCCAGAGATAGCGGGAGTTGTTCTTGGAATGAGCAGTTCTTC. The encoded protein is CARDSGSCSWNEQFF. The chain is built from TRBV19 and TRBJ2-1, with TRBD2 matching 9 bases. The junction had 13 bases not matched to a gene; V was cut back by 9 bases and J by 7 bases. CDR1 is LNHDA and CDR2 is SQIVND in the germline V gene (reference sequence). The CDR3 covers 15 residues.

The J gene is TRBJ1-1, the V gene TRBV24-1; no clear D gene. Germline V CDR1 and CDR2: KGHDR, SFDVKD. The CDR3 sequence is 11 residues long. V was pared by 2 bases and J by 5 bases, with 2 bases between. DNA of the CDR3: TGTGCCACCAGTGATTCAACTGAAGCTTTCTTT. It specifies CATSDSTEAFF.

The chain carries TRBV14 and TRBJ2-1, with TRBD2 identical over 7 bases. The germline gives CDR1 SGHDN, CDR2 FVKESK. J gave up 7 bases and V 3 bases, and 9 bases lay outside the gene matches. The CDR3 consists of 15 residues. CDR3 region: CASSQSAGAGNEQFF. The CDR3, as DNA: TGTGCCAGCAGCCAGTCGGCGGGAGCAGGGAATGAGCAGTTCTTC.

The rearrangement links TRBV19 to TRBJ1-2; D is undetermined. Germline loops: CDR1 LNHDA, CDR2 SQIVND (reference sequence). The CDR3 is 17 amino acids. V was pared by 1 base and J by 2 bases, with 17 bases between. Here the CDR3 reads CASSIGVGAGSNYGYTF. In DNA form, the CDR3 reads TGTGCCAGTAGTATAGGAGTGGGCGCAGGATCCAACTATGGCTACACCTTC.